The TCR beta chain described here comes from a study of cytomegalovirus exposure and HLA in healthy donors. About the study: The 100 to 150 validation repertoires matched the approximately 700 first-cohort repertoires in platform, a later analysis reported. Study-wide results and limits: As was reported, the classifier diagnosed cytomegalovirus status with high specificity and sensitivity. While the bulk of TCR sequences proved rare, some public TCRs turned up in many donors.

About this clone itself: What it binds is not known.

The CDR3 contains 18 residues. CDR1 and CDR2 from the germline V gene are SGHVS and FQNEAQ. The V and J ends lost 4 bases and 0 bases respectively, with 19 bases between them. Sequencing was performed with immunoSEQ multiplex PCR; in TCRdb, only in-frame clones are kept and a portion is missing. The profile shows 90,000 to 150,000 clones, around 89% of them singletons. Sequenced sample: PBMCs. This chain joins TRBV7-8 and TRBJ1-5; D is possibly TRBD1 (6 bases). This TCR was recovered from a woman aged 18-30 years in good health and CMV-seropositive. The CDR3 loop reads CASSSQGAAPYSNQPQHF. Here the CDR3 DNA reads TGTGCCAGCAGCTCACAGGGAGCGGCCCCGTATAGCAATCAGCCCCAGCATTTT.